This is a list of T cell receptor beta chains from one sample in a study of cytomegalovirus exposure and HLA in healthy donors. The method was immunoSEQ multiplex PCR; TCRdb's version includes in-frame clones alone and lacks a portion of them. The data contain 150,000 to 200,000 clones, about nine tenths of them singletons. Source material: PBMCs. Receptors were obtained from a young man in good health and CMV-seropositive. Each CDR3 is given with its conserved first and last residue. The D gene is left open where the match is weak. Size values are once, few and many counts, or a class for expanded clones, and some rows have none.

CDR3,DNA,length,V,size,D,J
CASSLTGQPQHF,TGTGCCAGCAGCCTGACAGGTCAGCCCCAGCATTTT,12,TRBV28,NA,NA,TRBJ1-5
CASSEKVGVGYTF,TGCGCCAGCAGTGAAAAAGTGGGAGTCGGCTACACCTTC,13,TRBV6-5,NA,NA,TRBJ1-2
CASSSDQGEHNEQFF,TGTGCCAGCAGCTCTGATCAGGGGGAGCACAATGAGCAGTTCTTC,15,TRBV5-4,NA,TRBD1,TRBJ2-1
CASSPRGGVTNYGYTF,TGCGCCAGCAGCCCGAGGGGGGGAGTGACTAACTATGGCTACACCTTC,16,TRBV4-1,NA,NA,TRBJ1-2
CASSDRHNEQFF,TGCGCCAGCAGTGACAGGCACAATGAGCAGTTCTTC,12,TRBV23-1,NA,NA,TRBJ2-1
CAISPGLNTEAFF,TGTGCCATCAGTCCAGGGTTGAACACTGAAGCTTTCTTT,13,TRBV10-3,NA,NA,TRBJ1-1
CASGLVRGGTGLYF,TGTGCTAGTGGTTTGGTGAGGGGAGGGACAGGACTATATTTT,14,TRBV12-5,NA,TRBD1,TRBJ1-3
CASSPGVRNSPLHF,TGTGCCAGCTCACCCGGGGTGAGAAATTCACCCCTCCACTTT,14,TRBV18,NA,NA,TRBJ1-6
CASSRDSQETQYF,TGTGCTAGCAGCCGGGACAGCCAAGAGACCCAGTACTTC,13,TRBV7-7,NA,TRBD1,TRBJ2-5
CASSFGGGEKLFF,TGTGCCAGCAGCTTTGGGGGCGGGGAAAAACTGTTTTTT,13,TRBV5-6,NA,NA,TRBJ1-4
CASSGTRVGELFF,TGTGCCAGCAGTGGCACTAGGGTCGGGGAGCTGTTTTTT,13,TRBV6-1,NA,NA,TRBJ2-2
CASRAGQGWYEQYF,TGTGCCAGCAGGGCGGGACAGGGATGGTACGAGCAGTACTTC,14,TRBV7-2,NA,TRBD1,TRBJ2-7
CASSLDGYEETQYF,TGTGCCAGCAGCTTGGACGGGTACGAGGAGACCCAGTACTTC,14,TRBV5-4,NA,NA,TRBJ2-5
CASSPGSRSSYEQYF,TGTGCCAGCAGTCCGGGTTCTCGCAGCTCCTACGAGCAGTACTTC,15,TRBV28,NA,NA,TRBJ2-7
CAWTSGNTGELFF,TGTGCCTGGACTAGCGGGAACACCGGGGAGCTGTTTTTT,13,TRBV30,NA,TRBD2,TRBJ2-2
CASRDTTNSNQPQHF,TGCGCCAGCAGAGACACTACTAATAGCAATCAGCCCCAGCATTTT,15,TRBV4-1,NA,NA,TRBJ1-5
CASRRTGVVDTQYF,TGTGCCAGCAGGAGGACAGGGGTGGTAGATACGCAGTATTTT,14,TRBV2,NA,TRBD1,TRBJ2-3
CASSSYSANEQFF,TGTGCCAGCAGCTCCTACTCAGCGAATGAGCAGTTCTTC,13,TRBV7-3,once,NA,TRBJ2-1